This T cell receptor (beta chain) appears in the sequencing data of a study of cytomegalovirus exposure and HLA in healthy donors. A multiplex PCR was run with 60 Vbeta primers and 13 Jbeta primers. Assay: immunoSEQ multiplex PCR; the TCRdb copy retains only in-frame clones and omits some. This sample carries about 230,000 clones, about 89% of them seen once, and the ten largest clones take 1%. Germline V CDR1 and CDR2: MNHNS, SASEGT. V lost 0 bases to trimming and J lost 7 bases, with 9 bases between them. The CDR3 loop spans 13 amino acids. The receptor was derived from a woman between 18 and 29 years old in good health and CMV-seronegative. The specimen sequenced was PBMCs. The gene calls are TRBV6-1 and TRBJ1-2, with D unclear. The CDR3 DNA follows: TGTGCCAGCAGTGAAGCAATTAGAGGTGGCTACACCTTC. It codes for CASSEAIRGGYTF.